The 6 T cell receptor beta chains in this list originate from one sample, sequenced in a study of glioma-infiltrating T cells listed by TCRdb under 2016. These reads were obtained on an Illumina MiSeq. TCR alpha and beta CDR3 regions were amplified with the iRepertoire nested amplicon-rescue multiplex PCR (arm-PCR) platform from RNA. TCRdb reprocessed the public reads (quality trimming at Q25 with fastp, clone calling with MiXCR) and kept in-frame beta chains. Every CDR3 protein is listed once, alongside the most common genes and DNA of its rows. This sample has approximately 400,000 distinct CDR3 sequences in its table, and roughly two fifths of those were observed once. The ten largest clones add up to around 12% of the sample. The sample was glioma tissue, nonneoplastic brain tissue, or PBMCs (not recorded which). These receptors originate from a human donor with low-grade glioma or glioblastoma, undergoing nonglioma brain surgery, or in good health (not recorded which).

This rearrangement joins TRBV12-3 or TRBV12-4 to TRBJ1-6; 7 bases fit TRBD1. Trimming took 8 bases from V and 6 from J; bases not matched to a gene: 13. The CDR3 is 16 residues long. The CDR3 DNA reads TGTGCCAGCGCCCCAGGGGGGGGGCTCGGTAATTCACCCCTCCACTTT. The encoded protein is CASAPGGGLGNSPLHF.

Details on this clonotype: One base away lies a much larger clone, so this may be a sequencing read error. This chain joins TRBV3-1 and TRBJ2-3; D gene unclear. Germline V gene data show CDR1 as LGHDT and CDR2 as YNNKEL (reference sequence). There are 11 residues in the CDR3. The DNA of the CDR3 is TGTGCCAGCAGCCACACAGATAGGCAGTATTTT. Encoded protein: CASSHTDRQYF.

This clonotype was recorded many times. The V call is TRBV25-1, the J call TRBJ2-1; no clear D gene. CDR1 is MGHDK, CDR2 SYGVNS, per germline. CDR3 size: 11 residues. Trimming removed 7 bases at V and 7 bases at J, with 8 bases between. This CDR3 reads CASTWGNEQFF. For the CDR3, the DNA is TGTGCCAGCACATGGGGAAATGAGCAGTTCTTC.

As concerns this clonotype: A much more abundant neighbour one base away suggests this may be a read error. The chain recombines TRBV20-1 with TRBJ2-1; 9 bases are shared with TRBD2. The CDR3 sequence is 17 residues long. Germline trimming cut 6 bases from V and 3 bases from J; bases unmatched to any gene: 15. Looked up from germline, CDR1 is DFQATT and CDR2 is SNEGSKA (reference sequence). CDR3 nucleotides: TGCAGTGCCGGCACCTTTGGCGGGAGGGCCTTCTACAATGAGCAGTTCTTC. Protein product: CSAGTFGGRAFYNEQFF.

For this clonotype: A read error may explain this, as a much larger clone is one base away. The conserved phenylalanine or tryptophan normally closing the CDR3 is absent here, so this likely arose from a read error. The CDR3 DNA sequence: TGTGCCAGCAGAACCACGGCGGCCAGCTCCTACGAGCAGTACCTC. Translated, it gives CASRTTAASSYEQYL. The chain links TRBV27 to TRBJ2-7; D is unresolved. V shed 6 bases and J shed 0 bases, with 15 bases lying between them. The CDR3 covers 15 residues. CDR1 MNHEY and CDR2 SMNVEV come from the germline V gene (reference sequence).

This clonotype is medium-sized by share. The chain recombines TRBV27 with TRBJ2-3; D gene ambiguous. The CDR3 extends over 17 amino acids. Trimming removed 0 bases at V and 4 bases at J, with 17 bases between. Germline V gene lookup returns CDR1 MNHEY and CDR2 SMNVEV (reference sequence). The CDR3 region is CASSLSIQPSGPDTQYF. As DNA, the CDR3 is TGTGCCAGCAGTTTATCGATCCAGCCTAGTGGTCCAGATACGCAGTATTTT.